Below are 10 T cell receptor beta chains sequenced from a single sample in a study of CD8+ T cells in alopecia areata. RNA extraction and reverse transcription yielded cDNA as sequencing template. Measured with immunoSEQ multiplex PCR; TCRdb has only the in-frame clones, and not every one. Found here are some 130,000 clones, around 60% of them singletons; the top ten hold roughly 6.7%. The sample consisted of CD4+ T cells sorted from blood, taken at week 0. The source of these receptors is a human donor with alopecia areata.

This clone has a handful of counts. J is TRBJ2-7 and V is TRBV11-2; 8 bases align to TRBD2. Germline values: CDR1 SGHAT, CDR2 FQNNGV. V trimming: 5 bases; J trimming: 5 bases; junction bases outside the gene matches: 8. This CDR3 comprises 14 residues. This CDR3 is CASSRQRGRNEQYF. The CDR3 DNA reads as TGTGCCAGCAGCCGCCAGCGGGGGCGGAACGAGCAGTACTTC.

The chain uses TRBV7-2 and TRBJ2-7; D possibly corresponds to TRBD1 (6 bases). Per the germline V gene, CDR1 is SGHTA and CDR2 is FQGNSA. V was pared by 3 bases and J by 0 bases, with 12 bases between. This CDR3 has 15 residues. The CDR3 DNA reads TGTGCCAGCAGCTTCTACCAGGGGACCTCCTACGAGCAGTACTTC. Protein: CASSFYQGTSYEQYF.

The chain is built from TRBV5-1 and TRBJ1-6; 8 positions agree with TRBD1. The CDR3 totals 15 residues. CDR1 is SGHRS, CDR2 YFSETQ, per germline. J gave up 6 bases and V 4 bases, and 6 bases lay outside the gene matches. CDR3 sequence (DNA): TGCGCCAGCAGCCGCCGGGACAGGCTTAATTCACCCCTCCACTTT. This encodes CASSRRDRLNSPLHF.

This clone was counted a single time. This chain joins TRBV5-4 and TRBJ2-7; D gene ambiguous. Germline V gene lookup returns CDR1 SGHNT and CDR2 YYREEE (reference sequence). The CDR3 extends over 14 amino acids. Trimming left V 3 bases short and J 4 bases short, with 14 bases between. The CDR3 nucleotides read TGTGCCAGCAGCTCCAAGAATCAAGGATACGAGCAGTACTTC. Protein: CASSSKNQGYEQYF.

The chain is built from TRBV7-2 and TRBJ2-6; a possible D gene is TRBD1 (5 bases). The CDR3 is 16 amino acids. Germline V gene sequence: CDR1 SGHTA, CDR2 FQGNSA. V was pared by 3 bases and J by 0 bases, with 9 bases between. The CDR3 reads CASSFGASSGANVLTF. The DNA of the CDR3 is TGTGCCAGCAGCTTTGGGGCTAGCTCTGGGGCCAACGTCCTGACTTTC.

Only one count was recorded for this clone. The chain has TRBV15 and TRBJ1-6; 8 nucleotides align to TRBD1. Trimming cost V 0 bases and J 5 bases; bases outside gene matches: 3. Germline V gene sequence: CDR1 LNHNV, CDR2 YYDKDF (reference sequence). This CDR3 is built from 16 residues. The CDR3 DNA is TGTGCCACCAGCAGAGAGAGGACAGGGAATAATTCACCCCTCCACTTT. Translated: CATSRERTGNNSPLHF.

This clone was counted between two and nine times. This chain connects TRBV30 to TRBJ2-2; D unclear. Per germline, CDR1 GTSNPN and CDR2 SVGIG (reference sequence). This CDR3 contains 12 residues. V lost 2 bases and J lost 11, with 12 bases in between. The DNA for the CDR3 is TGTGCCTGGAGTCTCCTAGATCTAGAGCTGTTTTTT. This sequence encodes CAWSLLDLELFF.

In its sample, this clone was seen a few times. The CDR3 region has the DNA TGCAGCGTTGAAGGCGGGTTGAACACTGAAGCTTTCTTT. Its translation: CSVEGGLNTEAFF. The rearrangement links TRBV29-1 to TRBJ1-1; D unclear. Germline V gene sequence: CDR1 SQVTM, CDR2 ANQGSEA. The ends were cut back, 1 base at V and 0 bases at J, with 6 bases in the middle. The length of the CDR3 is 13 residues.

The CDR3 region is CAWSRGLAGGQGEQFF. In DNA, the CDR3 is TGTGCCTGGAGTCGAGGGCTAGCGGGGGGGCAGGGTGAGCAGTTCTTC. V is TRBV30 and J is TRBJ2-1; 12 bases are a match to TRBD2. Trimming at V came to 2 bases and at J to 9 bases, leaving 11 bases not matched to a gene. The V gene's germline CDR1 is GTSNPN and CDR2 SVGIG (reference sequence). The CDR3 consists of 16 residues.

This clone was observed a few times. The J gene is TRBJ2-4, the V gene TRBV4-1; D is unresolved. The CDR3 covers 16 residues. Germline V CDR1 and CDR2: MGHRA, YSYEKL. Trimming pared 0 bases from V and 0 bases from J, leaving 9 bases between. The chain's CDR3 is CASSQEAARAKNIQYF. CDR3 coding DNA: TGCGCCAGCAGCCAAGAGGCTGCTAGAGCCAAAAACATTCAGTACTTC.